This TCR beta chain derives from a study of post-analysis software for immune sequencing data. Overall study: Patients with relapsing-remitting, secondary progressive and progressive-relapsing multiple sclerosis courses were all represented.

Findings and limits, study-wide: Samples from a shared batch, those prepared together, strongly co-clustered by F measure. A handful of TRBV segments were more frequent in patients than controls; TRBV5-6, TRBV5-1 and TRBV20-1 belonged to this group. Significantly lower normalized Chao1 diversity was found in patients with multiple sclerosis relative to controls.

The CDR3 totals 13 residues. Per the germline V gene, CDR1 is SGHRS and CDR2 is YFSETQ. Trimming at V came to 6 bases and at J to 7 bases, leaving 6 bases not matched to a gene. cDNA libraries of TCR beta carried unique molecular identifiers. T cells numbering about 0.85 to 10 million yielded 450,000 to 500,000 cDNA molecules. TCRdb re-derived calls from the PCR reads in MiXCR, one entry per CDR3 protein. The data contain about 540,000 distinct CDR3 sequences, about a third of them singletons. This clonotype appeared a few times. The antigen remains unidentified. The J gene is TRBJ2-1, the V gene TRBV5-1; 8 bases agree with TRBD1. Material: blood. This TCR was recovered from a girl aged 2-17 years with multiple sclerosis. The CDR3: CASKWGQDNEQFF. In DNA form, the CDR3 reads TGCGCCAGCAAGTGGGGACAGGATAATGAGCAGTTCTTC.